A single sample is the source of the 10 T cell receptor beta chains below, sequenced in a study of monozygotic twins with inflammatory bowel disease. TCRdb re-called the 5' RACE reads; every CDR3 protein appears as one record, without DNA. The sample spans about 380,000 distinct CDR3 sequences; the ten largest clones claim just over 2.5%. The specimen was blood. These receptors were taken from a human donor with ulcerative colitis or Crohn's disease, or a healthy co-twin of an affected twin (not recorded which).

This rearrangement joins TRBV7-2 to TRBJ2-3; TCRdb returns TRBD2, unconfirmable since there is no DNA. The length of the CDR3 is 15 residues. In germline, CDR1 is SGHTA, CDR2 FQGNSA. CDR3 loop: CASSPRATYTDTQYF.

The V call is TRBV12-3 or TRBV12-4, the J call TRBJ1-1; the TRBD1 assignment by TCRdb is unverifiable without DNA. The CDR3 has 19 amino acids. This chain's CDR3 is CASSFRPIRDSTMNTEAFF.

The J gene is TRBJ1-4, the V gene TRBV9; lacking DNA, the TRBD1 call made by TCRdb goes unchecked. CDR3 size: 16 residues. Germline assignment: CDR1 SGDLS and CDR2 YYNGEE. This CDR3 is CASSAGTGTTNEKLFF. The full variable domain, its missing parts supplied by reference TRBV9 and TRBJ1-4, is DSGVTQTPKHLITATGQRVTLRCSPRSGDLSVYWYQQSLDQGLQFLIQYYNGEERAKGNILERFSAQQFPDLHSELNLSSLELGDSALYFCASSAGTGTTNEKLFFGSGTQLSVL.

The genes are TRBV28 and TRBJ2-7; TCRdb's assignment of TRBD1 cannot be checked, as there is no DNA. Germline CDR1 and CDR2: MDHEN and SYDVKM. The CDR3 runs to 14 residues. The CDR3 sequence: CASGEGTGVAEQYF.

The chain joins TRBV20-1 to TRBJ2-3; TCRdb selects TRBD2, and the lack of DNA leaves this call unchecked. Germline CDR1 DFQATT, CDR2 SNEGSKA (reference sequence). The CDR3 length is 14 residues. CDR3 loop: CSARKLAGGNTQYF.

V gene TRBV7-9 combines with J gene TRBJ2-5; checking the TCRdb D call of TRBD1 is not possible without DNA. The CDR3 runs 17 residues. Germline V gene sequence: CDR1 SEHNR, CDR2 FQNEAQ (reference sequence). The CDR3 protein is CASSLGLRGSVKETQYF.

The CDR3 spells CASTVGQGYGYTF. This chain links TRBV6-6 with TRBJ1-2; TCRdb's D gene call, TRBD1, goes unchecked for lack of DNA. CDR3 size: 13 residues. CDR1 is MNHNY, CDR2 SVGAGI, per germline (reference sequence).

CDR3 amino acids: CASSSGQIYEQYF. The genes are TRBV5-1 and TRBJ2-7; TCRdb selects TRBD1, and the lack of DNA leaves this call unchecked. CDR3 length: 13 residues. The germline gives CDR1 SGHRS, CDR2 YFSETQ.

The CDR3 sequence is CASSLAESEKLFF. The gene calls are TRBV12-3 or TRBV12-4 and TRBJ1-4. CDR3 length: 13 amino acids.

J is TRBJ1-5 and V is TRBV15; TCRdb proposes TRBD1, but this gene call is untestable without DNA. The CDR3 sequence is 16 residues long. CDR1 and CDR2 from the germline V gene are LNHNV and YYDKDF (reference sequence). CDR3: CATSREREQDNQPQHF.